This T cell receptor beta chain was sequenced during a study of T cell repertoires in cytomegalovirus infection. At the level of the study: CMV epitopes in the study were HLA-C-restricted (recently identified) and HLA-B-restricted (well studied). From public TCR beta signatures came an indication of both CMV infection and matching HLA type. Study outcomes and limitations: Adding up the frequency of public TCR beta families identified people who carried CMV plus the relevant HLA. What dominated the ex vivo response were HLA-C-restricted CMV-specific TCR beta clonotypes.

TCRdb ran MiXCR on the reads and lists one entry per CDR3 protein. The sample holds 900,000 to 950,000 distinct CDR3 sequences, 30% to 40% seen once. V dropped 6 bases and J dropped 6; count of bases not matched to a gene: 9. This CDR3 has 15 amino acids. Germline CDR1 SGHTA, CDR2 FQGTGA. On this clonotype: The antigen remains undetermined.

The origin of this receptor is a human donor in good health (CMV status not recorded). Some clones in this sample may be carry-over from other donors' samples. Specimen: cultured CD8+ T cells from PBMCs, collected from culture after CMV antigen stimulation. This rearrangement joins TRBV7-3 to TRBJ2-3, with 10 bases aligning to TRBD2. Here the CDR3 DNA reads TGTGCCAGCAGAGATGAGCGGGGGGGCCATGATACGCAGTATTTT. Residues: CASRDERGGHDTQYF.